The clone carrying this TCR beta chain was picked up many times. The data stem from a study of Graves' ophthalmopathy and Graves' hyperthyroidism. Trimming left V 0 bases short and J 1 base short, with 3 bases between. Per germline, CDR1 LNHDA and CDR2 SQIVND (reference sequence). The CDR3 covers 14 residues. RNA transcripts served as template for amplifying TCR beta CDR3 sequences. RT-PCR was first run with HTBI primers, then multiplex PCR in a second round. Using its own MiXCR run on the multiplex PCR reads, TCRdb lists one record per CDR3 protein. The sample includes about 590,000 distinct CDR3 sequences, 35% to 45% of them seen just once.

The specimen was peripheral blood or thyroid tissue (not recorded which). This clonotype was sampled from an adult man with Graves' hyperthyroidism. The chain has TRBV19 and TRBJ2-2; D uncertain. CDR3 DNA: TGTGCCAGTAGTATAGACAGGAACACCGGGGAGCTGTTTTTT. As protein: CASSIDRNTGELFF.